One sample yielded the 23 T cell receptor beta chains listed below, sequenced in a study of T cells expressing NK-cell markers. TCRdb re-called the 5' RACE reads and shows each CDR3 protein once, DNA omitted. Its table lists 500,000 to 700,000 distinct CDR3 sequences. Source material: blood T cells: a sorted CD56 or NKG2C T cell subset, CD4+ or CD8+ T cells, or bulk PBMC T cells (not recorded which). The receptors shown here come from a man between 18 and 29 years old in good health.

The chain employs TRBV28 and TRBJ1-5; TCRdb lists TRBD1, though no DNA is available to test this call. The V gene's germline CDR1 is MDHEN and CDR2 SYDVKM. This CDR3 contains 14 residues. The CDR3 sequence: CASSGQGSDQPQHF.

The rearrangement uses TRBV5-1 and TRBJ1-4; TCRdb reports TRBD1, a call that lacks DNA to check it against. Germline V gene data show CDR1 as SGHRS and CDR2 as YFSETQ. The CDR3 is 14 residues long. Here the CDR3 reads CASSPGDWDEKLFF.

This sequence joins TRBV5-1 and TRBJ2-3; the D call of TRBD2 rests on TCRdb alone, since no DNA is present to check it. This CDR3 has 16 residues. Germline loops: CDR1 SGHRS, CDR2 YFSETQ. The CDR3 region is CASSLATGPNTDTQYF.

The chain carries TRBV7-8 and TRBJ2-1; without DNA, the TCRdb call of TRBD2 cannot be checked. The CDR3 contains 17 residues. CDR1 is SGHVS and CDR2 is FQNEAQ in the germline V gene. The CDR3 sequence is CASSLAPSGIEYNEQFF.

J is TRBJ1-3 and V is TRBV24-1. The CDR3 length is 16 residues. From germline, CDR1 is KGHDR and CDR2 SFDVKD. The CDR3 loop reads CATSDTGPNSGNTIYF.

This chain uses TRBV5-6 with TRBJ2-7. The germline V gene has CDR1 SGHDT and CDR2 YYEEEE. The CDR3 length is 13 residues. CDR3 sequence reads: CASSGLNYYEQYF.

The rearrangement uses TRBV5-1 and TRBJ2-2. The CDR3 has 13 amino acids. Germline V gene lookup returns CDR1 SGHRS and CDR2 YFSETQ. CDR3: CASSREPTGELFF.

V usage is TRBV29-1 and J usage is TRBJ2-7; the D gene TCRdb calls, TRBD1, cannot be checked with no DNA. Germline lookup yields CDR1 SQVTM and CDR2 ANQGSEA. The CDR3 loop spans 13 amino acids. The CDR3: CSVVGGKFYEQYF.

The V and J genes are TRBV11-2 and TRBJ1-1; the D call from TCRdb, TRBD1, cannot be confirmed without DNA. This CDR3 spans 13 amino acids. Per germline, CDR1 SGHAT and CDR2 FQNNGV. The CDR3 reads CASSLYLQGEAFF.

The chain carries TRBV20-1 and TRBJ2-2. Germline CDR1 is DFQATT and CDR2 is SNEGSKA (reference sequence). The CDR3 sequence is 15 residues long. The CDR3 protein is CSATLSSANTGELFF.

The gene calls are TRBV2 and TRBJ2-1; the D call of TRBD1 rests on TCRdb alone, since no DNA is present to check it. The CDR3 sequence is 16 residues long. Germline assignment: CDR1 SNHLY and CDR2 FYNNEI. Here the CDR3 reads CASSEGFGGSYNEQFF.

The chain links TRBV20-1 to TRBJ2-3; TCRdb selects TRBD2, and the lack of DNA leaves this call unchecked. CDR1 is DFQATT, CDR2 SNEGSKA, per germline (reference sequence). CDR3 length: 14 residues. The CDR3 region is CSAEAQLRTDTQYF.

The rearrangement joins TRBV12-3 or TRBV12-4 to TRBJ2-2; the D gene TCRdb calls, TRBD1, cannot be checked with no DNA. The CDR3 sequence is 16 residues long. The CDR3 spells CASSPGLAEPTGELFF.

CDR3 amino acids: CSARDLWQGALYEQYF. V and J are TRBV20-1 and TRBJ2-7; TCRdb's D call of TRBD1 is untestable without DNA. Per the germline V gene, CDR1 is DFQATT and CDR2 is SNEGSKA (reference sequence). This CDR3 spans 16 amino acids.

This chain links TRBV7-2 with TRBJ2-1; TCRdb lists TRBD1, though no DNA is available to test this call. In germline, CDR1 is SGHTA, CDR2 FQGNSA. This CDR3 is built from 16 residues. The CDR3 sequence: CASSLTGTGKSNEQFF. Supplemented by reference TRBV7-2 and TRBJ2-1, the full variable domain reads GAGVSQSPSNKVTEKGKDVELRCDPISGHTALYWYRQSLGQGLEFLIYFQGNSAPDKSGLPSDRFSAERTGGSVSTLTIQRTQQEDSAVYLCASSLTGTGKSNEQFFGPGTRLTVL.

The chain is built from TRBV7-9 and TRBJ2-3; TCRdb gives TRBD1 as the D gene, but with no DNA this cannot be confirmed. Per germline, CDR1 SEHNR and CDR2 FQNEAQ (reference sequence). The length of the CDR3 is 12 residues. The CDR3 here is CASSLAGGSAYF.

The V gene is TRBV27, the J gene TRBJ2-5; without DNA, the TCRdb call of TRBD1 cannot be checked. From germline, CDR1 is MNHEY and CDR2 SMNVEV (reference sequence). The CDR3 is made up of 17 amino acids. The CDR3: CASSPQPGTLYQETQYF.

V is TRBV12-3 or TRBV12-4 and J is TRBJ2-5; TCRdb indicates TRBD1, and absent DNA this call remains unverified. There are 15 residues in the CDR3. The chain's CDR3 is CASSPGTGKSQTQYF.

The chain carries TRBV29-1 and TRBJ2-2; TCRdb selects TRBD1, and the lack of DNA leaves this call unchecked. The CDR3 covers 16 residues. The germline V gene has CDR1 SQVTM and CDR2 ANQGSEA. CDR3 amino acids: CSVGLRGGGSTGELFF.

This sequence joins TRBV5-5 and TRBJ2-1; the TCRdb call, TRBD1, lacks DNA for checking. CDR1 and CDR2 (germline): SGHKS, YYEKEE (reference sequence). This CDR3 has 15 amino acids. CDR3 region: CASSPPGQGAREQFF. Looking up the rest from reference TRBV5-5 and TRBJ2-1 gives the full variable domain: DAGVTQSPTHLIKTRGQQVTLRCSPISGHKSVSWYQQVLGQGPQFIFQYYEKEERGRGNFPDRFSARQFPNYSSELNVNALLLGDSALYLCASSPPGQGAREQFFGPGTRLTVL.

The gene calls are TRBV7-9 and TRBJ2-3; TCRdb indicates TRBD2, and absent DNA this call remains unverified. The CDR3 extends over 16 amino acids. Germline-derived CDR1 and CDR2 are SEHNR and FQNEAQ (reference sequence). This chain's CDR3 is CASSLSPAGLPDTQYF.

This chain links TRBV20-1 with TRBJ2-7; TCRdb designates TRBD1, a call that cannot be tested without DNA. Germline CDR1 reads DFQATT; CDR2 reads SNEGSKA (reference sequence). The CDR3 extends over 14 amino acids. The CDR3 protein is CSAPDPSSASEQYF.

V usage is TRBV5-1 and J usage is TRBJ2-5; TCRdb's D call, TRBD1, is unchecked because there is no DNA. CDR1 and CDR2 from the germline V gene are SGHRS and YFSETQ. The CDR3 runs 16 residues. The CDR3 region is CASSRDRPLSQETQYF.